This T cell receptor (beta chain) was recovered during a study of PD-1 blockade in classical Hodgkin lymphoma. The study, taken as a whole, reports: The authors have not defined what causes the repertoire differences, possibly disease activity or prior therapy. A reduction in baseline TCR diversity was reportedly seen in newly diagnosed patients relative to healthy donors.

The CDR3 has 15 residues. Trimming left V 0 bases short and J 6 bases short, with 15 bases between. Germline assignment: CDR1 SGHNT and CDR2 YYREEE (reference sequence). As for time point: newly diagnosed, previously untreated cHL patient sample. Magnetic negative selection purified CD4+ T cells from thawed PBMCs. Comparison relied on PBMCs that came from newly diagnosed, untreated classical Hodgkin lymphoma. Comments on this clone: Its antigen is undetermined.

Libraries were prepared by immunoSEQ multiplex PCR; TCRdb keeps only in-frame clonotypes and omits some of them. The sample lists approximately 35,000 clones; 80% to 90% were seen once. The chain couples TRBV5-4 to TRBJ1-2; D may be TRBD1 (5 bases). This receptor was taken from a human donor with classical Hodgkin lymphoma. Specimen: CD4+ T cells from blood. Here the CDR3 DNA reads TGTGCCAGCAGCTTGGCGGGGAGGGACGGGGATGGCTACACCTTC. Translating it yields CASSLAGRDGDGYTF.